This T cell receptor (beta chain) originates from a study of OX40 agonist ivuxolimab in advanced cancers. About the full investigation: Ivuxolimab was an agonistic, fully human IgG2 monoclonal antibody directed against OX40 (CD134), a costimulatory receptor. Intravenous ivuxolimab was administered to patients every 2 weeks at six dose levels: 0.01, 0.1, 0.3, 1.5, 3 and 10 mg/kg. Among the 50 to 55 dose-escalation patients, approximately 20 had hepatocellular carcinoma, roughly 15 melanoma, 9 renal cell carcinoma and 9 head and neck cancer. A male proportion of about 79% and a mean age of approximately 58 years, ranging from 23 to 79, were recorded for the dose-escalation cohort. Prior anti-PD-1, anti-PD-L1 or anti-CTLA-4 therapy was permitted, and 40% to 50% of dose-escalation patients had received checkpoint inhibitors. Partial responses occurred in three dose-escalation patients, of whom one had hepatocellular carcinoma and two had cutaneous melanoma. The purpose of peripheral TCRbeta sequencing was to test whether ivuxolimab changed TCR sequence diversity and led to clonal T-cell expansion. The paper covers the monotherapy dose-escalation part of the phase I ivuxolimab trial, which included N = 52 patients. General findings and caveats noted by the study authors: Low levels of normalized T-cell clonal expansion were also shown by some nonresponding patients. After ivuxolimab, expanded clones were on average more numerous among CD8+ T cells than among CD4+ T cells. At doses of 0.1 to 3.0 mg/kg, clonal expansion of both CD4+ and CD8+ T cells in blood was seen between baseline and week 6. The antigen specificity of the peripheral T cells that underwent clonal expansion was not determined. In the 0.1-3.0 mg/kg groups, partial responders were among the patients with the lowest normalized peripheral clonal expansion, particularly in CD8+ T cells.

Genomic DNA was isolated from the sorted cells so that the TCRbeta CDR3 region could be sequenced. TCRbeta CDR3 regions were sequenced using the immunoSEQ Assay. This is the immuneACCESS table as TCRdb keeps it, with only in-frame sequences that have V and J called. A part of the clones is gone; compared with another copy, unresolved V genes explain less than half, and the rest is unexplained. The sample table lists around 58,000 clones, over 80% of them with a count of one. Under 30% of the sample belongs to the ten largest clones. Patients with a history of autoimmune disease or receiving systemic immunosuppression were excluded from the trial. Peripheral blood for TCR sequencing was collected from all dose cohorts at baseline, on cycle 4 day 1, and on cycle 7 day 1. The samples were drawn from a first-in-human, open-label, multicenter phase I dose-escalation trial of ivuxolimab. Adults with locally advanced or metastatic melanoma, renal cell carcinoma, hepatocellular carcinoma or head and neck squamous cell carcinoma were enrolled in the trial. CD4+ and CD8+ T cells were sorted separately from peripheral blood before TCR sequencing.

This clone has just one count. The target of this receptor is not known. No much larger clonotype is one base removed from it; base qualities were not supplied. Trimming takes 0 bases from V and 7 bases from J, and the germline ends sit 5 bases apart. The CDR3 holds 12 amino acids from the cysteine to the phenylalanine. Only the CDR3 portion is preserved as DNA: 36 bases, with reading frame beginning at the first base. CDR1 and CDR2 were assigned from the germline V gene as SGHDT and YYEEEE. The chain links TRBV5-6 with TRBJ1-5, with no reliable assignment of the D segment. The material sequenced was CD4+ or CD8+ T cells sorted from blood, taken in a trial of the OX40 agonist ivuxolimab. The clonotype comes from an adult with an advanced solid tumor such as melanoma, head and neck, liver or kidney cancer. The nucleotide sequence is TGTGCCAGCAGCTTGGGCGACCAGCCCCAGCATTTT. This is translated as CASSLGDQPQHF.